The source of this T cell receptor (beta chain) is a study of Tregs in tolerant kidney transplant recipients. TCRdb keeps only in-frame clones here, not all; method: immunoSEQ multiplex PCR. The sample contains approximately 93,000 clones, roughly 93% of which appear only once. The CDR3 consists of 18 residues. Germline CDR1 GTSNPN, CDR2 SVGIG (reference sequence). The V and J ends lost 1 base and 4 bases, in that order; junction bases with no gene match: 13. The source of this sequence is a human donor who received a combined kidney and bone marrow transplant. The sample was CD4+ T cells from blood, taken before the transplant. The chain employs TRBV30 and TRBJ2-6; 7 bases align to TRBD1. The CDR3, as DNA: TGTGCCTGGAGTGCGACCGTAACAGACAGGGCCGGGGCCAACGTCCTGACTTTC. It encodes CAWSATVTDRAGANVLTF.